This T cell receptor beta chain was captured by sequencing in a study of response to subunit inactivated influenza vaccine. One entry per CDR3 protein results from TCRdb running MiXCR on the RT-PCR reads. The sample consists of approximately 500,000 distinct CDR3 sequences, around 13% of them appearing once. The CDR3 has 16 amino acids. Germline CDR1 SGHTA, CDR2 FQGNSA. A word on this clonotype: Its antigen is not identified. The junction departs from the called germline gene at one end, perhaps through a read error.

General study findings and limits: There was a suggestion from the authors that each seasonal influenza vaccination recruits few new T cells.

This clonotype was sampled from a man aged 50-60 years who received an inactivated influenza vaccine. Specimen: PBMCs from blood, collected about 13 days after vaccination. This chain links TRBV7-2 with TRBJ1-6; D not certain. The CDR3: CASSKDGSAPGSPLNF. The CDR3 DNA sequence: TGTGCCAGCAGCAAAGATGGGTCCGCGCCTGGTTCACCCCTCAACTTT.